The source of this T cell receptor (beta chain) is a study of T cell responses to AZD1222 COVID-19 vaccine. Notes on this clone: Antigen: not known.

The method was immunoSEQ multiplex PCR; TCRdb's version includes in-frame clones alone and lacks a portion of them. The sample has some 150,000 clones; approximately 95% are singletons. CDR1 and CDR2 from the germline V gene are SGHNT and YYREEE (reference sequence). Trimming cost V 4 bases and J 2 bases, with 11 bases left between them. The CDR3 has 14 amino acids. The study's findings and limits: Nearly half of spike-specific TCRs reportedly target unmutated variant regions. Donors, mostly white British, included more females; clonal diversity was possibly underestimated. An increase in Spike-specific TCR breadth and depth was observed after two AZD1222 doses.

The J gene is TRBJ2-3, the V gene TRBV5-4, with a tentative D call TRBD2 (6 bases). The source was peripheral blood, collected on day 0 of MenACWY control vaccination. This sequence was found in an adult in good health. The CDR3, as DNA: TGTGCCAGCAGCCTCCGGGGGTCCACAGATACGCAGTATTTT. This translates into CASSLRGSTDTQYF.